This T cell receptor (beta chain) was identified during a study of identical twins. The germline V gene encodes CDR1 DFQATT and CDR2 SNEGSKA (reference sequence). V was shortened by 0 bases and J by 0 bases, with 12 bases between the two germline ends. The CDR3 consists of 16 residues. One entry per CDR3 protein results from TCRdb running MiXCR on the 5' RACE reads. The top ten hold about 0.54% of the sample, which has 450,000 or so distinct CDR3 sequences, 12% to 15% seen once. The same data also went into a second study, on yellow fever vaccine responses in identical twins.

This chain joins TRBV20-1 and TRBJ2-1; D unclear. This receptor was obtained from a young woman in good health. Sequencing used CD4+ T cells sorted from blood. This CDR3 is CSARDLTANSYNEQFF. CDR3 in DNA: TGCAGTGCTAGAGACCTGACGGCGAACTCCTACAATGAGCAGTTCTTC.